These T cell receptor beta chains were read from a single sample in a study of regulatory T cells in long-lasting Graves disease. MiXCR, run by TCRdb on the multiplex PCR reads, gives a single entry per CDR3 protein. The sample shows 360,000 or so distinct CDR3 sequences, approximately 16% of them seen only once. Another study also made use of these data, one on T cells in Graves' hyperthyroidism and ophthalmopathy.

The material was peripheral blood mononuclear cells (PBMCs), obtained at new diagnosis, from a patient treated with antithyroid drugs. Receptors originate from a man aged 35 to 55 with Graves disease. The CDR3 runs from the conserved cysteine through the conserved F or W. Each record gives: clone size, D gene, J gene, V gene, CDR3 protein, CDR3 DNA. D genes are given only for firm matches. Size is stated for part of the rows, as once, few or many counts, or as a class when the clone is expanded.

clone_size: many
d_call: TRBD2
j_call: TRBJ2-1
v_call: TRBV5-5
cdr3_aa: CASNLRLAINEQFF
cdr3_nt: TGTGCCAGCAACTTGAGACTAGCAATAAATGAGCAGTTCTTC

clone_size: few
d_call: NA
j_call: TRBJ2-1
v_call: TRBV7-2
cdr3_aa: CASSLDSSSYNEQFF
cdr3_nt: TGTGCCAGCAGCTTAGATTCGAGCTCCTACAATGAGCAGTTCTTC

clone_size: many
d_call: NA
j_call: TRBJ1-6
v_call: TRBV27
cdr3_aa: CARSSGTHLGSPLHF
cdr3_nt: TGTGCCAGAAGTTCCGGGACACACCTTGGGTCACCCCTCCACTTT

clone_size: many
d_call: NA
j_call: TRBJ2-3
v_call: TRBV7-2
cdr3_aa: CASSKSTDTQYF
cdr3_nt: TGTGCCAGCAGCAAAAGCACAGATACGCAGTATTTT

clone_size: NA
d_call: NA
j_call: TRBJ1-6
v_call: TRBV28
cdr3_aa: CASSLPRRGPYNSPLHF
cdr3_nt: TGTGCCAGCAGTTTACCCCGACGGGGCCCCTATAATTCACCCCTCCACTTT

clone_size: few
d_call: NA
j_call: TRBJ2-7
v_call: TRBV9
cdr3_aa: CASSPAEQGYEQYF
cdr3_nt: TGTGCCAGCAGCCCAGCGGAACAGGGCTACGAGCAGTACTTC

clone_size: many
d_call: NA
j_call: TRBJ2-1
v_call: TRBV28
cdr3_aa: CASMWGENEQFF
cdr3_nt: TGTGCCAGCATGTGGGGCGAGAATGAGCAGTTCTTC

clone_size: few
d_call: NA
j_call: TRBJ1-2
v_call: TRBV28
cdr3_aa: CASSLEFLGGYTF
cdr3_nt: TGTGCCAGCAGTCTTGAATTTCTGGGCGGCTACACCTTC

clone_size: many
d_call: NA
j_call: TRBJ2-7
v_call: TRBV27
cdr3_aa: CASSSTSSYEQYF
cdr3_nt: TGTGCCAGCAGTTCAACCAGCTCCTACGAGCAGTACTTC

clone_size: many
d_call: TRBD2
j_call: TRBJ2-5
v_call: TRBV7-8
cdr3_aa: CASSLDPGREETQYF
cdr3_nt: TGTGCCAGCAGCTTAGATCCGGGGAGGGAAGAGACCCAGTACTTC